Presented here are 15 T cell receptor beta chains from one specimen sequenced in a study of blood T cell repertoires in COVID-19. TCRdb keeps only in-frame clones here, not all; method: immunoSEQ multiplex PCR. The table has under 550,000 clones, roughly 89% seen once. The specimen sequenced was peripheral blood. The origin of the receptors is a man between 18 and 29 years old with COVID-19, enrolled during active disease.

The chain is built from TRBV4-1 and TRBJ1-4; TRBD1 aligns across 11 bases. J lost 5 bases, V lost 2 bases, and 4 bases had no gene match. This CDR3 has 16 amino acids. From germline, CDR1 is MGHRA and CDR2 YSYEKL. In nucleotides, the CDR3 is TGCGCCAGCAGCCAAACCCGGGACAGGGGGAATGAAAAACTGTTTTTT. It codes for CASSQTRDRGNEKLFF.

Only one count was recorded for this clone. The chain has TRBV7-9 and TRBJ2-7; possibly TRBD1 for D (5 bases). The length of the CDR3 is 14 residues. The germline V gene has CDR1 SEHNR and CDR2 FQNEAQ (reference sequence). The V end was cut by 5 bases, the J end by 9 bases, with 20 bases between. CDR3 sequence: CASSLKGQGSGQYF. The CDR3 nucleotides are TGTGCCAGCAGCCTTAAAGGGCAGGGTAGTGGGCAGTACTTC.

The genes are TRBV7-9 and TRBJ2-7; possible D gene TRBD1, 5 bases. The V gene's germline CDR1 is SEHNR and CDR2 FQNEAQ (reference sequence). The ends were cut back, 2 bases at V and 4 bases at J, with 9 bases in the middle. CDR3 length: 13 amino acids. The CDR3 coding sequence is TGTGCCAGCAGCTTATCGACAGATTACGAGCAGTACTTC. Translation gives CASSLSTDYEQYF.

V is TRBV5-6 and J is TRBJ2-7, with 7 bases fitting TRBD2. The V gene's germline CDR1 is SGHDT and CDR2 YYEEEE. V trimming: 2 bases; J trimming: 3 bases; junction bases outside the gene matches: 14. The CDR3 sequence is 17 residues long. CDR3 loop: CASSFHTRLAVSYEQYF. The CDR3, as DNA: TGTGCCAGCAGCTTTCATACCAGACTAGCCGTTAGCTACGAGCAGTACTTC. The full variable domain, completed using reference TRBV5-6 and TRBJ2-7, is DAGVTQSPTHLIKTRGQQVTLRCSPKSGHDTVSWYQQALGQGPQFIFQYYEEEERQRGNFPDRFSGHQFPNYSSELNVNALLLGDSALYLCASSFHTRLAVSYEQYFGPGTRLTVT.

The chain has TRBV2 and TRBJ1-2; 7 bases match TRBD1. The CDR3 sequence is 13 residues long. The germline V gene encodes CDR1 SNHLY and CDR2 FYNNEI. V was clipped by 8 bases and J by 8 bases; unmatched bases: 11. CDR3 coding DNA: TGTGCCAGCCGGATACAGGGGACGGGCGGCTACACCTTC. Residues: CASRIQGTGGYTF.

This clone was seen a handful of times. The chain links TRBV5-4 to TRBJ1-2; 8 bases match TRBD1. Trimming at V came to 2 bases and at J to 4 bases, leaving 10 bases not matched to a gene. Germline V gene sequence: CDR1 SGHNT, CDR2 YYREEE (reference sequence). The CDR3 has 16 amino acids. CDR3 in amino acids: CASSLNLGQGTYGYTF. CDR3 in DNA: TGTGCCAGCAGCTTAAATTTAGGACAGGGAACCTATGGCTACACCTTC.

In this sample, this clone turned up once. The V gene is TRBV14, the J gene TRBJ1-2; no clear D. The CDR3 is made up of 13 amino acids. Deletions cut 1 base from V and 4 bases from J, with 7 bases between. Germline V gives CDR1 SGHDN, CDR2 FVKESK. This CDR3 is CASSQVQFYGYTF. CDR3 bases: TGTGCCAGCAGCCAAGTCCAGTTCTATGGCTACACCTTC.

This CDR3 is CASSPRQGETQYF. CDR3 sequence (DNA): TGTGCCAGCAGTCCACGACAGGGAGAGACCCAGTACTTC. This rearrangement joins TRBV12-3 or TRBV12-4 to TRBJ2-5; TRBD1 aligns across 7 bases. The CDR3 is made up of 13 amino acids. The junction had 4 bases not matched to a gene; V was cut back by 5 bases and J by 4 bases.

The chain carries TRBV2 and TRBJ1-2, with 8 positions matching TRBD1. There are 15 residues in the CDR3. V lost 2 bases to trimming and J lost 5 bases; unmatched junction nucleotides: 7. Germline V gene sequence: CDR1 SNHLY, CDR2 FYNNEI. CDR3 DNA: TGTGCCAGCAGTGAATCAGAGGACAGGGCGTATGGCTACACCTTC. Translated, it gives CASSESEDRAYGYTF.

This clone has only one observation. The chain combines TRBV4-1 with TRBJ2-7, with D tentatively TRBD1 (6 bases). CDR3 size: 16 residues. Germline V gene sequence: CDR1 MGHRA, CDR2 YSYEKL. Trimming took off 0 bases at V and 1 base at J, with 13 bases between the two ends. The CDR3 is CASSQDRDTRSYEQYF. Written as DNA, the CDR3 is TGCGCCAGCAGCCAAGATCGGGACACAAGGTCCTACGAGCAGTACTTC.

The V gene is TRBV16, the J gene TRBJ2-7; 7 nucleotides align to TRBD2. CDR1 and CDR2 from the germline V gene are KGHSY and FQNENV. The length of the CDR3 is 17 residues. J gave up 5 bases and V 1 base, and 14 bases lay outside the gene matches. The CDR3 region has the DNA TGTGCCAGCAGCCAATTGCCAGGGACTACCCTCCGGAACGAGCAGTACTTC. Its translation is CASSQLPGTTLRNEQYF.

V usage is TRBV18 and J usage is TRBJ2-1, with 9 bases fitting TRBD2. The trim removed 2 bases at V and 7 bases at J, leaving 6 bases unmatched. Per germline, CDR1 KGHSH and CDR2 LQKENI. The CDR3 covers 15 residues. CDR3: CASSPEVLAGNEQFF. The CDR3 bases are TGTGCCAGCTCACCAGAGGTACTAGCGGGTAATGAGCAGTTCTTC.

The chain is built from TRBV7-8 and TRBJ1-4, with TRBD1 matching over 7 bases. V was pared by 5 bases and J by 5 bases, with 8 bases of the junction left unmatched. Germline CDR1 and CDR2: SGHVS and FQNEAQ. This CDR3 comprises 15 residues. CDR3 nucleotide sequence: TGTGCCAGCAGCCCCCGACAGGGTCGAAATGAAAAACTGTTTTTT. Protein product: CASSPRQGRNEKLFF.

The chain is built from TRBV13 and TRBJ2-1; TRBD2 matches at 7 bases. The CDR3 is 17 amino acids. V gave up 3 bases and J gave up 7 bases; unmatched junction bases: 15. Germline assignment: CDR1 PRHDT and CDR2 FYEKMQ (reference sequence). CDR3 nucleotides: TGTGCCAGCAGCTTTTTGGGGCTCGGGGGGACTTGGAATGAGCAGTTCTTC. Translating gives CASSFLGLGGTWNEQFF.

The chain joins TRBV5-6 to TRBJ2-7; D gene ambiguous. Germline lookup yields CDR1 SGHDT and CDR2 YYEEEE. The CDR3 loop spans 14 amino acids. V shed 3 bases and J shed 0 bases, with 10 bases lying between them. The CDR3 DNA sequence: TGTGCCAGCAGCTCTTTATCGAGCTCCTACGAGCAGTACTTC. It yields the protein CASSSLSSSYEQYF.